These T cell receptor beta chains were read from a single sample in a study of PD-1 blockade in classical Hodgkin lymphoma. Produced via immunoSEQ multiplex PCR; TCRdb's table is partial and in-frame only. The data show roughly 70,000 clones, with about two thirds seen just once and about 9.1% held by the top ten. The sample in question was peripheral blood mononuclear cells (PBMCs), obtained before the second cycle of nivolumab. These receptors all stem from a human donor with classical Hodgkin lymphoma. CDR3s include the opening cysteine and the closing phenylalanine or tryptophan. The D gene is left open where the match is weak. Part of the rows lack a size; the others show once, few, many or a class for expanded clones.

V	D	size	J	DNA	CDR3
TRBV9	.	.	TRBJ2-3	TGTGCCAGCAGCACTCGACCCACAGATACGCAGTATTTT	CASSTRPTDTQYF
TRBV28	TRBD1	once	TRBJ1-5	TGTGCCAGCAGTTTATTGACAGGGACGAATCAGCCCCAGCATTTT	CASSLLTGTNQPQHF
TRBV11-1	.	.	TRBJ2-1	TGTGCCAGCAGCTTAGAGGGAGCGGACTTCTCCTACAATGAGCAGTTCTTC	CASSLEGADFSYNEQFF
TRBV30	TRBD2	.	TRBJ2-3	TGTGCCTCAAACCCTAGCGGGAGGACAGATACGCAGTATTTT	CASNPSGRTDTQYF
TRBV30	.	few	TRBJ1-1	TGTGCCTGGAGTGGCGGGGACACTGAAGCTTTCTTT	CAWSGGDTEAFF
TRBV5-5	.	.	TRBJ2-7	TGTGCCAGCAGCTTTCTGAGGGCCTACGAGCAGTACTTC	CASSFLRAYEQYF
TRBV6-1	.	.	TRBJ2-3	TGTGCCAGCAGTGATATACATCGTGGCACAGATACGCAGTATTTT	CASSDIHRGTDTQYF
TRBV28	.	once	TRBJ1-1	TGTGCCAGCAGTTTCCGAAGACAGCCGAACACTGAAGCTTTCTTT	CASSFRRQPNTEAFF
TRBV6-5	.	.	TRBJ1-2	TGTGTACTATGGGGCGGAGGCTACACCTTC	CVLWGGGYTF
TRBV27	.	.	TRBJ2-4	TGTGCCAGCAAGGATCTGAACATTCAGTACTTC	CASKDLNIQYF
TRBV30	.	.	TRBJ1-4	TGTGCCTGGAGTAAGGGCGGACAGATTTATGAAAAACTGTTTTTT	CAWSKGGQIYEKLFF
TRBV9	TRBD2	.	TRBJ2-3	TGTGCCAGCAGCCTACTAGCGGGGGCCACAGATACGCAGTATTTT	CASSLLAGATDTQYF
TRBV6-1	.	.	TRBJ2-2	TGTGCCGCGGAACCAGGACGGAACACCGGGGAGCTGTTTTTT	CAAEPGRNTGELFF
TRBV11-3	.	once	TRBJ1-1	TGTGCCAGCAGCTTAGCGGGAGGGCTCGCTGAAGCTTTCTTT	CASSLAGGLAEAFF